This T cell receptor beta chain was sequenced in a study of blood T cells in healthy people across ages. The V gene's germline CDR1 is MNHNY and CDR2 SVGAGI (reference sequence). The CDR3 runs to 16 residues. With regard to this clonotype: The antigen is unknown.

The study's findings and limits: Among T cells, TCR beta diversity per million cells dropped roughly linearly as age rose. A strong correlation was found between TCR beta diversity and the percentage of naive T cells. More naive CD4+ cells and higher diversity marked long-lived donors relative to aged donors.

A second PCR of roughly 7 to 11 cycles used a sample-barcoded 5' primer and a J-beta primer mix. Researchers report that a template-switch adaptor with 12 random nucleotides tagged each cDNA molecule. TCRdb called the 5' RACE reads again in MiXCR, with one record for every CDR3 protein. The sample lists roughly 640,000 distinct CDR3 sequences, 25% to 30% occurring once. This clonotype was sampled from a woman aged 80 or older in good health. Sequencing was carried out using blood. The chain links TRBV6-6 to TRBJ2-1; D uncertain. The J call could be wrong; TRBJ2-7 is a better fit for the DNA end. The CDR3 region has the DNA TGTGCCAGCAGAATCTCCCCAATGGACGGATACAATGAGCAGTACTTC. Its protein product is CASRISPMDGYNEQYF.